This TCR beta chain was identified during a study of cytomegalovirus exposure and HLA in healthy donors. Regarding the study as a whole: Likely technical artifact: a cluster of highly shared sequence variants. A missense DCLRE1C variant was associated with V- and J-gene trimming of TCR beta chains in a later analysis, and an independent cohort replicated the association.

Researchers ran the PCR with 60 Vbeta and 13 Jbeta primers. This table comes from immunoSEQ multiplex PCR, and its TCRdb copy is limited to in-frame clones, with some not included. The sample lists around 100,000 clones, 65% to 80% occurring once. About this clone: The antigen remains undetermined.

Material: PBMCs. The source is a woman aged 45-65 years in good health and CMV-seropositive.

This chain's CDR3 is CASSLSRSARGLFF. CDR3 nucleotides: TGCGCCAGCAGCCTGTCCAGGAGCGCCAGGGGTCTGTTCTTC. This sequence joins TRBV4-1 and TRBJ2-1; possibly TRBD1 for D (6 bases). The CDR3 runs 14 residues. From germline, CDR1 is MGHRA and CDR2 YSYEKL. Trimming shortened V by 4 bases and J by 15 bases, and 22 bases separated the two germline ends.